The present T cell receptor beta chain was sequenced within a study of control samples from healthy donors and cancer patients. The method was immunoSEQ multiplex PCR; TCRdb's version includes in-frame clones alone and lacks a portion of them. Among about 86,000 clones listed, around 94% were seen once. Trimming shortened V by 8 bases and J by 4 bases, and 24 bases separated the two germline ends. The CDR3 spans 16 residues. This clone was detected only once. This receptor was identified in a woman in her late teens or twenties in good health. The source material was blood. The gene calls are TRBV5-3 and TRBJ1-1; a weak D match, TRBD1 (6 bases). TRBV5-3 is an ORF, with its function uncertain. The CDR3, as DNA: TGTGCCAGGATAAACAGGGATGGAGGTTGTCGCACTGAAGCTTTCTTT. It encodes CARINRDGGCRTEAFF.